The T cell receptor (beta chain) described here comes from a study of metastatic and nonmetastatic thyroid tumors. From the PCR reads, TCRdb re-called clones with MiXCR. The table lists fewer than 20,000 clones, roughly 20% of them singletons. The germline gives CDR1 SNHLY, CDR2 FYNNEI. CDR3 length equals 14 residues. V was shortened by 7 bases and J by 4 bases, with 16 bases between the two germline ends. Thyroid surgery took place with no prior treatment in any patient. The source of this sequence is a female donor with papillary thyroid cancer or a benign thyroid nodule (not recorded which). Some clones in this sample may be carry-over from other donors' samples. The V call is TRBV2, the J call TRBJ1-1, with D possibly matching TRBD1 (5 bases). Source material: adjacent normal tissue. This CDR3 reads CASTAAGWSTEAFF. CDR3 nucleotide sequence: TGTGCCAGCACAGCGGCAGGGTGGAGCACTGAAGCTTTCTTT.